This passage covers 16 T cell receptor beta chains from one sample sequenced in a study of T cell changes during pregnancy in multiple sclerosis. Assay: immunoSEQ multiplex PCR; the TCRdb copy retains only in-frame clones and omits some. The sample has tens of thousands of clones, 75% to 95% seen once. Sequencing used peripheral blood, obtained before pregnancy. These receptor sequences come from a female donor with multiple sclerosis, enrolled in a pregnancy study.

The chain joins TRBV5-1 to TRBJ1-5, with 10 nucleotides matching TRBD1. Per the germline V gene, CDR1 is SGHRS and CDR2 is YFSETQ. After removal of 0 bases from V and 4 bases from J, the junction contained 1 base not matched to a gene. The CDR3 runs to 15 residues. The CDR3 reads CASSLGTGGNQPQHF. CDR3 DNA sequence: TGCGCCAGCAGCTTGGGGACAGGGGGGAATCAGCCCCAGCATTTT.

CDR3 DNA sequence: TGTGCCAGCTCGCCTACCGGGCCCACCTCGCGGGTTGGCTACACCTTC. It is translated as CASSPTGPTSRVGYTF. The V call is TRBV18, the J call TRBJ1-2; D remains ambiguous. Germline V lookup: CDR1 KGHSH, CDR2 LQKENI. V was shortened by 6 bases and J by 7 bases, with 24 bases between the two germline ends. The CDR3 is 16 amino acids.

V gene TRBV18 combines with J gene TRBJ2-7; TRBD1 agrees at 7 bases. V was pared by 4 bases and J by 4 bases, with 4 bases of the junction left unmatched. This CDR3 has 13 residues. Germline V gene data show CDR1 as KGHSH and CDR2 as LQKENI. The CDR3, as DNA: TGTGCCAGCTCACTCGGGACAGCATACGAGCAGTACTTC. This sequence encodes CASSLGTAYEQYF.

This chain's CDR3 is CASSSFGGRAGTDTQYF. The CDR3 DNA reads TGTGCCAGCAGTTCCTTCGGCGGGAGGGCCGGCACAGATACGCAGTATTTT. The chain carries TRBV27 and TRBJ2-3, with TRBD2 identical over 9 bases. Germline V gene data show CDR1 as MNHEY and CDR2 as SMNVEV (reference sequence). Trimming removed 4 bases from V and 1 base from J; junction bases left unmatched: 9. The CDR3 consists of 17 residues.

This chain joins TRBV11-2 and TRBJ2-7, with 14 bases matching TRBD2. Trimming at V came to 5 bases and at J to 6 bases, leaving 9 bases not matched to a gene. CDR3 length: 16 amino acids. The germline V gene encodes CDR1 SGHAT and CDR2 FQNNGV. This chain's CDR3 is CASSPHHGTSGSEQYF. DNA of the CDR3: TGTGCCAGCAGCCCACATCACGGGACTAGCGGGAGCGAGCAGTACTTC.

Points on this clone: The junction and the germline gene differ at one end; a read error may be behind it. This rearrangement joins TRBV12-5 to TRBJ1-5; maybe TRBD1 (6 bases). The CDR3 extends over 13 amino acids. Germline V gives CDR1 LGHNT, CDR2 FRNRAP. The CDR3 loop reads CASGLDSNQPQHF. The CDR3 DNA reads as TGTGCTAGTGGGTTGGACAGTAATCAGCCCCAGCATTTT. The full variable domain, with the rest looked up from reference TRBV12-5 and TRBJ1-5, is DARVTQTPRHKVTEMGQEVTMRCQPILGHNTVFWYRQTMMQGLELLAYFRNRAPLDDSGMPKDRFSAEMPDATLATLKIQPSEPRDSAVYFCASGLDSNQPQHFGDGTRLSIL.

The chain carries TRBV30 and TRBJ2-3; a possible D gene is TRBD2 (5 bases). In germline, CDR1 is GTSNPN, CDR2 SVGIG (reference sequence). Deletions cut 1 base from V and 3 bases from J, with 14 bases between. The CDR3 has 15 residues. The CDR3 nucleotides read TGTGCCTGGAGTGCGGACGGGGTTAGGACAGATACGCAGTATTTT. Translation gives CAWSADGVRTDTQYF.

V usage is TRBV7-2 and J usage is TRBJ2-2; TRBD1 might be the D (5 bases). Trimming pared 2 bases from V and 4 bases from J, leaving 14 bases between. The CDR3 runs 16 residues. CDR1 and CDR2 (germline): SGHTA, FQGNSA. CDR3 in DNA: TGTGCCAGCAGCTTAAAGCAGGGTCCGTCCACCGGGGAGCTGTTTTTT. The encoded protein is CASSLKQGPSTGELFF. The full variable domain, with the rest looked up from reference TRBV7-2 and TRBJ2-2, is GAGVSQSPSNKVTEKGKDVELRCDPISGHTALYWYRQSLGQGLEFLIYFQGNSAPDKSGLPSDRFSAERTGGSVSTLTIQRTQQEDSAVYLCASSLKQGPSTGELFFGEGSRLTVL.

The rearrangement uses TRBV19 and TRBJ1-2; 9 bases align to TRBD1. The ends lost 5 bases at V and 3 bases at J; junction bases unmatched: 7. The CDR3 length is 15 residues. Germline V gene lookup returns CDR1 LNHDA and CDR2 SQIVND (reference sequence). This chain's CDR3 is CASSGRDRAYYGYTF. In DNA, the CDR3 is TGTGCCAGTAGTGGCCGGGACAGGGCTTACTATGGCTACACCTTC. Based on the CDR3 plus reference TRBV19 and TRBJ1-2, the full variable domain is DGGITQSPKYLFRKEGQNVTLSCEQNLNHDAMYWYRQDPGQGLRLIYYSQIVNDFQKGDIAEGYSVSREKKESFPLTVTSAQKNPTAFYLCASSGRDRAYYGYTFGSGTRLTVV.

The CDR3 sequence is CASGRDRVIDTQYF. CDR3 DNA: TGTGCCAGCGGCCGGGACAGGGTCATAGATACGCAGTATTTT. V and J are TRBV6-1 and TRBJ2-3, with TRBD1 identical over 9 bases. CDR3 length: 14 residues. V lost 8 bases to trimming and J lost 5 bases; unmatched junction nucleotides: 8. The V gene's germline CDR1 is MNHNS and CDR2 SASEGT.

V usage is TRBV9 and J usage is TRBJ2-5, with 9 positions matching TRBD1. Germline loops: CDR1 SGDLS, CDR2 YYNGEE. The ends lost 3 bases at V and 5 bases at J; junction bases unmatched: 8. The CDR3 contains 15 residues. The CDR3 loop reads CASSERDRDGETQYF. The CDR3 DNA reads as TGTGCCAGCAGCGAGAGGGACAGGGATGGGGAGACCCAGTACTTC. Supplemented by reference TRBV9 and TRBJ2-5, the full variable domain reads DSGVTQTPKHLITATGQRVTLRCSPRSGDLSVYWYQQSLDQGLQFLIQYYNGEERAKGNILERFSAQQFPDLHSELNLSSLELGDSALYFCASSERDRDGETQYFGPGTRLLVL.

This clone has just a few counts. The chain joins TRBV27 to TRBJ2-1, with TRBD2 matching 7 bases. With 4 bases clipped from V and 8 bases from J, the junction kept 2 bases outside the gene matches. CDR3 size: 12 residues. CDR1 and CDR2 from the germline V gene are MNHEY and SMNVEV (reference sequence). CDR3 loop: CASSWEGDEQFF. The CDR3 DNA sequence: TGTGCCAGCAGTTGGGAGGGTGATGAGCAGTTCTTC.

The V call is TRBV6-5, the J call TRBJ2-7, with 7 bases fitting TRBD2. This CDR3 is 15 amino acids long. Germline V gene lookup returns CDR1 MNHEY and CDR2 SVGAGI. V lost 0 bases and J lost 2; bases outside the gene matches: 4. The CDR3 region is CASSYSGGSTYEQYF. The CDR3 nucleotides read TGTGCCAGCAGTTACTCCGGGGGGTCCACCTACGAGCAGTACTTC.

This clone was picked up one time. V usage is TRBV11-2 and J usage is TRBJ2-1; 11 nucleotides agree with TRBD2. CDR1 is SGHAT, CDR2 FQNNGV, per germline. The CDR3 loop spans 19 amino acids. The V and J ends lost 5 bases and 7 bases, in that order; junction bases with no gene match: 19. The chain's CDR3 is CASSPPRTSGRVHRNEQFF. The CDR3 nucleotides are TGTGCCAGCAGCCCCCCAAGGACTAGCGGGCGAGTACATCGGAATGAGCAGTTCTTC.

The gene calls are TRBV2 and TRBJ2-3; 11 bases are shared with TRBD2. J gave up 7 bases and V 7 bases, and 4 bases lay outside the gene matches. CDR1 and CDR2 (germline): SNHLY, FYNNEI. The CDR3 length is 13 residues. This CDR3 reads CASIAGGRYTQYF. The DNA of the CDR3 is TGTGCCAGCATAGCGGGAGGGCGATATACGCAGTATTTT.

This rearrangement joins TRBV7-2 to TRBJ1-2; 10 bases are shared with TRBD1. Germline V gives CDR1 SGHTA, CDR2 FQGNSA. The CDR3 has 14 amino acids. The V gene end was trimmed by 5 bases and the J gene end by 6 bases; junction bases not matched to a gene: 6. The CDR3 loop reads CASSQWTGGNGYTF. CDR3 DNA: TGTGCCAGCAGCCAATGGACAGGGGGGAATGGCTACACCTTC.